These T cell receptor beta chains were read from a single sample in a study of post-analysis software for immune sequencing data. MiXCR, applied by TCRdb to the PCR reads, yields one record per CDR3 protein. The table shows 380,000 or so distinct CDR3 sequences, with around a third occurring only once. The sample was blood. The receptors derive from a girl under 18 with multiple sclerosis. Each CDR3 is given with its conserved first and last residue. The order of the fields is D gene, clone size, V gene, J gene, CDR3 DNA, CDR3 protein. A D gene is named only where the DNA matches it firmly. Size tells how often a clone was seen (once, few, many) or the class of an expanded clone, and some rows leave it out.

>TRBD1|-|TRBV6-2/TRBV6-3|TRBJ1-5
TGTGCCAGCACCCGACGACAGGGTAGCAATCAGCCCCAGCATTTT
CASTRRQGSNQPQHF
>-|-|TRBV29-1|TRBJ1-1
TGCAGCGGCCCAGGGAAGTTGACTGAAGCTTTCTTT
CSGPGKLTEAFF
>TRBD1|-|TRBV13|TRBJ1-5
TGTGCCAGCAGCTTAGGGAGACAGGGTGGTCAGCCCCAGCATTTT
CASSLGRQGGQPQHF
>-|-|TRBV3-1|TRBJ2-1
TGTGCCAGCAGCGGAGGCCGGGGTGCCTACAATGAGCAGTTCTTC
CASSGGRGAYNEQFF
>-|few|TRBV4-2|TRBJ1-5
TGTGCCAGCAGCCAAGATGATCGAAGCAATCAGCCCCAGCATTTT
CASSQDDRSNQPQHF
>-|-|TRBV5-1|TRBJ2-7
TGCGCCAGCAATCCGGGGCCCTCCTACGAGCAGTACTTC
CASNPGPSYEQYF
>-|-|TRBV6-1|TRBJ1-6
TGTGCCAGCAGTGAAGACCCCCTTCGGCCCCTCCACTTT
CASSEDPLRPLHF
>-|-|TRBV5-1|TRBJ2-2
TGCGCCAGCAGCCTCGCTCGGGACGTCCGGGCACCCGGGGAGCTGTTTTTT
CASSLARDVRAPGELFF
>-|-|TRBV20-1|TRBJ2-3
TGCAGTGAGGGGGGGGGACTCACCACAGATACGCAGTATTTT
CSEGGGLTTDTQYF
>TRBD2|-|TRBV20-1|TRBJ2-5
TGCAGTGCCCCCCGCGGGGGGAGTCGAGAGACCCAGTACTTC
CSAPRGGSRETQYF
>TRBD2|-|TRBV20-1|TRBJ2-1
TGCAGTGCTAGGGGGCTAGCGGGGGCCTTGAATGAGCAGTTCTTC
CSARGLAGALNEQFF
>-|-|TRBV12-3/TRBV12-4|TRBJ1-2
TGTGCCAGCAGTCCCGACCTCCGGGAATATGGCTACACCTTC
CASSPDLREYGYTF
>-|-|TRBV12-3/TRBV12-4|TRBJ1-2
TGTGCCAGCAGTGGACAGCTAATGTATGGCTACACCTTC
CASSGQLMYGYTF
>-|-|TRBV20-1|TRBJ2-1
TGCAGTGCTAGAGCCCCAACCGCGGACAATGAGCAGTTCTTC
CSARAPTADNEQFF
>TRBD1|-|TRBV7-9|TRBJ2-7
TGTGCCAGCAGCCAAGGCTCAGGGGGAGCCTACGAGCAGTACTTC
CASSQGSGGAYEQYF
>-|many|TRBV12-3/TRBV12-4|TRBJ2-3
TGTGCCAGCAGCCCGGACACAGATACGCAGTATTTT
CASSPDTDTQYF